These T cell receptor beta chains were read from a single sample in a study of glioma-infiltrating T cells after dendritic cell vaccination. TCRdb's copy holds only in-frame clones and misses some; the assay was immunoSEQ multiplex PCR. The sample has under 100,000 clones; approximately 81% are singletons. Here the sequenced sample was blood, taken before dendritic cell vaccination. These receptors all stem from a human donor with glioblastoma. Each CDR3 is given without its conserved first and last residue. D genes are given only for firm matches.

V | D | CDR3
TRBV30 | TRBD1 | AWRRTGGPYEQY
TRBV7-3 | TRBD1 | ASSSGTGDPYNEQF
TRBV6-6 | . | ASSYSRGGGEKLF
TRBV29-1 | . | SATTGSMNTEAF
TRBV30 | TRBD2 | AWSSGTSGIPSEETQY
TRBV5-1 | TRBD2 | ASSSSAGVYNEQF
TRBV10-3 | TRBD2 | AIRGGASGKQYEQY
TRBV19 | TRBD1 | ASRYLTGGGGNQPQH
TRBV7-9 | . | ASSFTGSAGTEAF
TRBV7-9 | . | ASSLLHGSGYT
TRBV9 | TRBD2 | ASSAALTSGEEGNEQF
TRBV7-9 | TRBD1 | ASSLGPGTGFNEQY
TRBV4-1 | . | ASSQDVVSHSGNTIY
TRBV5-1 | TRBD1 | ASSAMDRGAEKLF
TRBV6-1 | . | ASSERAAGNHEQF
TRBV5-1 | TRBD1 | ASSIGTAPQETQY
TRBV11-2 | . | ASSSQGNTEAF
TRBV5-8 | . | ASSPGNSLSSYNEQF
TRBV27 | . | ASSHGQTPTNEKLF
TRBV19 | . | ASSSVGVWANYGYT
TRBV7-9 | TRBD2 | AGIPRTSGGSYNEQF
TRBV5-8 | . | ASSLVQGGNQPQH
TRBV10-3 | . | AISGQIANTGELF
TRBV7-8 | . | ASSLDVRSETQY
TRBV6-5 | . | ASTLTGNPTEAF
TRBV2 | . | ASSEQIGRDSPLH
TRBV18 | . | ASSPSRRDEQF
TRBV29-1 | . | SGVLPPYEQY
TRBV18 | TRBD1 | ASSPQTGGVSYGYT
TRBV6-5 | . | ASSGQLDPYEQY
TRBV7-3 | . | ASSRSTHSGNEQF
TRBV19 | . | ASSHTPSYEQY
TRBV27 | . | ASRHPGEGNSPLH
TRBV19 | TRBD1 | ASSRGQSSGANVLT
TRBV19 | . | ASSIQGKAF
TRBV28 | TRBD2 | ASRPRLAGGPDTQY
TRBV11-2 | . | ASSLRGAADTQY
TRBV15 | . | ATSRDLADFIQY
TRBV29-1 | . | STGGVGRENYGYT
TRBV5-1 | . | ASSLDSPPNSYNEQF
TRBV11-2 | . | ASSQWTVENTEAF
TRBV7-2 | . | ASSLPRVEATQY
TRBV15 | . | ATSSLTSYEQY
TRBV2 | . | ASSEGLVADTQY
TRBV5-6 | . | ASSLGGPSTDTQY
TRBV10-3 | . | AISEDFTATNEKLF
TRBV6-5 | . | ASSRTGTWWGYT
TRBV2 | . | ASTDTRAGELF
TRBV30 | . | AWGPKGRETQY
TRBV7-6 | TRBD2 | ASSRGLAGYQETQY
TRBV11-3 | . | ASSLSPGLISGELF
TRBV7-9 | TRBD2 | ASTVLAGGSTDTQY
TRBV11-2 | . | ASTHGGSNGYT